These 9 T cell receptor beta chains share one sample of origin, sequenced in a study of T cell responses to AZD1222 COVID-19 vaccine. Method: immunoSEQ multiplex PCR; TCRdb's copy keeps in-frame clones and lacks some. The sample includes fewer than 120,000 clones, about nine tenths of them seen just once. This specimen consisted of peripheral blood, obtained on day 0 of AZD1222 vaccination. These receptors were collected from an adult in good health.

This clone has only a few counts. The rearrangement uses TRBV6-1 and TRBJ1-5; maybe TRBD1 (5 bases). V lost 3 bases to trimming and J lost 11 bases, with 20 bases between them. CDR3 length: 15 amino acids. CDR1 is MNHNS, CDR2 SASEGT, per germline. CDR3 loop: CASSELRGRRLTQHF. CDR3 nucleotides: TGTGCCAGCAGTGAGTTGAGGGGTAGGAGGTTAACCCAGCATTTT.

This clone was seen only a few times. This sequence joins TRBV28 and TRBJ2-1, with a tentative D call TRBD2 (6 bases). CDR1 and CDR2 from the germline V gene are MDHEN and SYDVKM. V dropped 6 bases and J dropped 2 bases, with 11 bases sitting between them. The CDR3 loop spans 14 amino acids. CDR3 DNA: TGTGCCAGCAGAACTAGCAGACCCTACAATGAGCAGTTCTTC. This codes for CASRTSRPYNEQFF.

The V gene is TRBV13, the J gene TRBJ2-1; D gene ambiguous. The germline V gene encodes CDR1 PRHDT and CDR2 FYEKMQ (reference sequence). Trimming took 6 bases from V and 2 from J, leaving 11 bases between them. The CDR3 spans 14 residues. The CDR3 nucleotides are TGTGCCAGCAGGAGTGGCCAGACCTACAATGAGCAGTTCTTC. Its protein product is CASRSGQTYNEQFF.

The rearrangement uses TRBV19 and TRBJ1-1; unclear D gene. The CDR3 runs to 14 residues. Trimming removed 0 bases from V and 1 base from J, with 6 bases in between. Per the germline V gene, CDR1 is LNHDA and CDR2 is SQIVND (reference sequence). CDR3 DNA: TGTGCCAGTAGTATAGATCTAGGGAACACTGAAGCTTTCTTT. It codes for CASSIDLGNTEAFF.

The rearrangement uses TRBV5-5 and TRBJ1-2; 8 positions agree with TRBD1. J lost 3 bases, V lost 4 bases, and 2 bases had no gene match. The CDR3 covers 13 residues. In germline, CDR1 is SGHKS, CDR2 YYEKEE (reference sequence). In nucleotides, the CDR3 is TGTGCCAGCAGCCCGACAGGGGACTATGGCTACACCTTC. It encodes CASSPTGDYGYTF.

This clone was counted a single time. The chain has TRBV30 and TRBJ1-4; D unclear. Trimming stripped 0 bases from V and 4 bases from J, with 9 bases between. The CDR3 is 14 amino acids. In germline, CDR1 is GTSNPN, CDR2 SVGIG (reference sequence). This chain's CDR3 is CAWSVPGSNEKLFF. DNA of the CDR3: TGTGCCTGGAGTGTACCTGGAAGTAATGAAAAACTGTTTTTT.

The V and J genes are TRBV4-1 and TRBJ2-7, with D perhaps matching TRBD1 or TRBD2 (7 bases each). CDR1 MGHRA and CDR2 YSYEKL come from the germline V gene. The CDR3 spans 15 residues. V dropped 0 bases and J dropped 3 bases, with 12 bases sitting between them. As DNA, the CDR3 is TGCGCCAGCAGCCAAGAGGGCAGGGGGGGCTACGAGCAGTACTTC. Its translation: CASSQEGRGGYEQYF.

The chain carries TRBV10-1 and TRBJ2-1, with a possible D match to TRBD1 (6 bases). The V and J ends lost 4 bases and 13 bases respectively, with 11 bases between them. The CDR3 contains 11 residues. The germline V gene encodes CDR1 WNHNN and CDR2 SYGVQD (reference sequence). The CDR3 nucleotides read TGCGCCAGCAGTGCGTCAGGGGTCCAGTTCTTC. It yields the protein CASSASGVQFF.

CDR3 sequence (DNA): TGCGCCAGCAGCCATCTAGGGAGTGAAGCTTTCTTT. Residues: CASSHLGSEAFF. The gene calls are TRBV4-1 and TRBJ1-1; D unclear. The V end lost 3 bases, the J end lost 7 bases, and 9 bases lay between the germline ends. This CDR3 is 12 amino acids long. Germline values: CDR1 MGHRA, CDR2 YSYEKL.